A single sample is the source of the 24 T cell receptor beta chains below, sequenced in a study of glioma-infiltrating T cells. Amplification of TCR alpha and beta CDR3 regions from RNA used iRepertoire nested multiplex PCR. One entry per CDR3 protein, called by TCRdb with MiXCR from the multiplex PCR reads. The sample lists about 190,000 distinct CDR3 sequences, about 31% seen once, with around 20% in the top ten. The sequencing input was glioma tissue, nonneoplastic brain tissue, or PBMCs (not recorded which). The origin of the receptors is a human donor with low-grade glioma or glioblastoma, undergoing nonglioma brain surgery, or in good health (not recorded which).

Turning to this clonotype: An end of the junction does not agree with germline; a read error may underlie this. Here the CDR3 reads CASSLQGFGTGTQYF. The CDR3, as DNA: TGTGCCAGCAGCCTCCAGGGGTTCGGCACAGGTACGCAGTATTTT. The V call is TRBV11-1, the J call TRBJ2-3; D possibly corresponds to TRBD1 (6 bases). Germline CDR1 reads SGHAT; CDR2 reads FQDESV (reference sequence). This CDR3 has 15 residues.

This clonotype was counted a few times. The CDR3 protein is CASSIGGSWEQYF. The CDR3 nucleotides read TGTGCCAGTAGTATCGGAGGTTCTTGGGAGCAGTACTTC. The chain uses TRBV19 and TRBJ2-7; perhaps TRBD2 as D (5 bases). Trimming pared 3 bases from V and 7 bases from J, leaving 13 bases between. The CDR3 loop spans 13 amino acids. Germline V gene lookup returns CDR1 LNHDA and CDR2 SQIVND (reference sequence). Full variable domain (rest looked up from reference TRBV19 and TRBJ2-7): DGGITQSPKYLFRKEGQNVTLSCEQNLNHDAMYWYRQDPGQGLRLIYYSQIVNDFQKGDIAEGYSVSREKKESFPLTVTSAQKNPTAFYLCASSIGGSWEQYFGPGTRLTVT.

This clonotype was recorded many times. V is TRBV4-3 and J is TRBJ2-7, with D possibly matching TRBD1 (5 bases). This CDR3 is 14 amino acids long. Trimming left V 0 bases short and J 0 bases short, with 6 bases between. Germline lookup yields CDR1 LGHNA and CDR2 YSLEER. CDR3 residues: CASSQDRVSYEQYF. The CDR3 DNA reads TGCGCCAGCAGCCAAGACAGGGTCTCCTACGAGCAGTACTTC.

This clonotype was counted many times. The genes are TRBV2 and TRBJ2-7; perhaps TRBD1 as D (6 bases). Deletions cut 4 bases from V and 0 bases from J, with 7 bases between. Germline CDR1 is SNHLY and CDR2 is FYNNEI. The CDR3 contains 13 residues. CDR3 loop: CASSVGASYEQYF. In DNA form, the CDR3 reads TGTGCCAGCAGTGTGGGGGCCTCCTACGAGCAGTACTTC.

Worth noting for this clonotype: A single base separates this from a much larger clone, so it may be a read error. The rearrangement joins TRBV10-3 to TRBJ2-7; D gene uncertain. V was shortened by 7 bases and J by 5 bases, with 15 bases between the two germline ends. The CDR3 runs to 13 residues. Germline V lookup: CDR1 ENHRY, CDR2 SYGVKD. The CDR3 sequence: CAIIERLEDEQYF. The CDR3 region has the DNA TGTGCCATCATTGAAAGGCTCGAGGACGAGCAGTACTTC.

The table lists this clonotype with many counts. The genes are TRBV10-3 and TRBJ1-4; 7 nucleotides agree with TRBD1. CDR3 length: 14 residues. V was clipped by 0 bases and J by 8 bases; unmatched bases: 3. Germline V CDR1 and CDR2: ENHRY, SYGVKD. The CDR3 nucleotides are TGTGCCATCAGTGAGTCAGGGGGCCGAGAAAAACTGTTTTTT. Its protein is CAISESGGREKLFF.

The gene calls are TRBV19 and TRBJ2-2, with 8 bases identical to TRBD1. Germline loops: CDR1 LNHDA, CDR2 SQIVND (reference sequence). This CDR3 is built from 15 residues. The V and J ends lost 4 bases and 4 bases, in that order; junction bases with no gene match: 5. CDR3 sequence reads: CASSRTTGGTGELFF. For the CDR3, the DNA is TGTGCCAGTAGTAGAACAACAGGGGGCACCGGGGAGCTGTTTTTT. Looking up the rest from reference TRBV19 and TRBJ2-2 gives the full variable domain: DGGITQSPKYLFRKEGQNVTLSCEQNLNHDAMYWYRQDPGQGLRLIYYSQIVNDFQKGDIAEGYSVSREKKESFPLTVTSAQKNPTAFYLCASSRTTGGTGELFFGEGSRLTVL.

This clonotype was recorded only once. The chain employs TRBV27 and TRBJ2-3; 7 bases agree with TRBD2. The CDR3 spans 15 residues. Germline CDR1 MNHEY, CDR2 SMNVEV (reference sequence). The V gene end was trimmed by 8 bases and the J gene end by 4 bases; junction bases not matched to a gene: 12. In DNA form, the CDR3 reads TGTGCCAGCGCTCGTCTGGCGGGAGTCTCAGATACGCAGTATTTT. As protein: CASARLAGVSDTQYF.

About this clonotype: A much larger clone lies one base from this, so it may be a read error. J is TRBJ1-2 and V is TRBV3-1; perhaps TRBD1 as D (6 bases). The V and J ends lost 0 bases and 4 bases respectively, with 18 bases between them. CDR3 length: 17 amino acids. In germline, CDR1 is LGHDT, CDR2 YNNKEL (reference sequence). In nucleotides, the CDR3 is TGTGCCAGCAGCCAAGATCCCCTCGGACAGCCACCCTATGGCTACACCTTC. Translation gives CASSQDPLGQPPYGYTF.

This clonotype showed up many times. This chain links TRBV25-1 with TRBJ2-3, with 7 bases identical to TRBD2. The V and J ends lost 1 base and 4 bases, in that order; junction bases with no gene match: 11. The CDR3 extends over 17 amino acids. CDR1 is MGHDK, CDR2 SYGVNS, per germline. This CDR3 is CASSEWREGPFSDTQYF. DNA of the CDR3: TGTGCCAGCAGTGAATGGAGGGAGGGGCCCTTTTCAGATACGCAGTATTTT. Full variable domain (rest looked up from reference TRBV25-1 and TRBJ2-3): EADIYQTPRYLVIGTGKKITLECSQTMGHDKMYWYQQDPGMELHLIHYSYGVNSTEKGDLSSESTVSRIRTEHFPLTLESARPSHTSQYLCASSEWREGPFSDTQYFGPGTRLTVL.

The chain joins TRBV7-9 to TRBJ2-5; 9 bases map to TRBD2. In germline, CDR1 is SEHNR, CDR2 FQNEAQ (reference sequence). This CDR3 has 17 residues. With V trimmed by 5 bases and J by 4 bases, 14 bases remained unmatched. In nucleotides, the CDR3 is TGTGCCAGCAGCCCCTCAATAGCGGGAGTAAAAAGAGAGACCCAGTACTTC. Protein: CASSPSIAGVKRETQYF.

Ten or more counts support this clonotype. This chain links TRBV4-2 with TRBJ1-4; D gene ambiguous. V lost 0 bases to trimming and J lost 8 bases, with 10 bases between them. Looked up from germline, CDR1 is LGHNA and CDR2 is YNFKEQ. This CDR3 spans 14 amino acids. CDR3 residues: CASSQDAGKEKLFF. CDR3 DNA sequence: TGTGCCAGCAGCCAAGATGCAGGAAAGGAAAAACTGTTTTTT.

This clonotype was detected ten times or more. The chain combines TRBV6-1 with TRBJ2-3; D unclear. V lost 3 bases to trimming and J lost 8 bases, with 3 bases between them. Per the germline V gene, CDR1 is MNHNS and CDR2 is SASEGT. The CDR3 is 10 amino acids. CDR3 protein: CASSDGTQYF. Written as DNA, the CDR3 is TGTGCCAGCAGTGACGGTACGCAGTATTTT.

This clonotype was counted ten times or more. This sequence joins TRBV6-1 and TRBJ1-3, with 9 bases identical to TRBD1. Germline assignment: CDR1 MNHNS and CDR2 SASEGT. The ends lost 6 bases at V and 2 bases at J; junction bases unmatched: 2. This CDR3 has 14 residues. CDR3 DNA: TGTGCCAGCAGGGGGGACAGGGCTGGAAACACCATATATTTT. Protein product: CASRGDRAGNTIYF.

For the CDR3, the DNA is TGCGCCAGCAGCACCGGGGGAAAAAACAATGAGCAGTACTTC. Translation: CASSTGGKNNEQYF. The chain recombines TRBV4-1 with TRBJ2-7; TRBD2 might be the D (6 bases). Trimming cost V 5 bases and J 7 bases, with 18 bases left between them. Per germline, CDR1 MGHRA and CDR2 YSYEKL. The CDR3 is made up of 14 amino acids.

This clonotype was seen at least ten times. The rearrangement links TRBV29-1 to TRBJ1-6, with 7 bases that match TRBD1. The length of the CDR3 is 13 residues. Trimming removed 4 bases from V and 8 bases from J; junction bases left unmatched: 5. The germline CDR1 and CDR2 sequences are SQVTM and ANQGSEA. The CDR3 DNA is TGCAGCGTTGGAGGGACAGTAGATTCACCCCTCCACTTT. Translated: CSVGGTVDSPLHF. Full variable domain (outside the CDR3, taken from reference TRBV29-1 and TRBJ1-6): SAVISQKPSRDICQRGTSLTIQCQVDSQVTMMFWYRQQPGQSLTLIATANQGSEATYESGFVIDKFPISRPNLTFSTLTVSNMSPEDSSIYLCSVGGTVDSPLHFGNGTRLTVT.

This clonotype was detected ten times or more. The chain joins TRBV6-1 to TRBJ1-3; D might be TRBD1 (5 bases). Germline-derived CDR1 and CDR2 are MNHNS and SASEGT. V was clipped by 5 bases and J by 0 bases, with 11 bases between them. This CDR3 is 15 amino acids long. CDR3 loop: CASSTRGTSGNTIYF. The CDR3 DNA is TGTGCCAGCAGTACACGGGGGACCTCTGGAAACACCATATATTTT.

This clonotype was counted many times. The chain joins TRBV5-4 to TRBJ2-3, with 9 bases identical to TRBD2. CDR1 and CDR2 from the germline V gene are SGHNT and YYREEE (reference sequence). The CDR3 runs to 15 residues. The junction had 6 bases not matched to a gene; V was cut back by 4 bases and J by 3 bases. The CDR3: CASSAGGPGTDTQYF. CDR3 sequence (DNA): TGTGCCAGCAGCGCGGGAGGGCCCGGGACAGATACGCAGTATTTT. Full variable domain (missing parts from reference TRBV5-4 and TRBJ2-3): ETGVTQSPTHLIKTRGQQVTLRCSSQSGHNTVSWYQQALGQGPQFIFQYYREEENGRGNFPPRFSGLQFPNYSSELNVNALELDDSALYLCASSAGGPGTDTQYFGPGTRLTVL.

As regards this clonotype: A single base separates this from a much larger clone, so it may be a read error. The chain couples TRBV29-1 to TRBJ1-1; D remains unclear. The germline CDR1 and CDR2 sequences are SQVTM and ANQGSEA. Trimming took 4 bases from V and 8 from J, leaving 17 bases between them. This CDR3 spans 13 amino acids. The CDR3 DNA sequence: TGCAGCGTTGCTAGGTTTCTCACCCAAGAAGCTTTCTTT. Translation gives CSVARFLTQEAFF.

This clonotype came up many times. The rearrangement joins TRBV6-1 to TRBJ2-1, with D perhaps given as TRBD1 or TRBD2 (5 bases each). Germline values: CDR1 MNHNS, CDR2 SASEGT. V was pared by 5 bases and J by 6 bases, with 14 bases between. This CDR3 contains 14 residues. Written as DNA, the CDR3 is TGTGCCAGCAGTCCCGCTCCTGGGGGCAATGAGCAGTTCTTC. This sequence encodes CASSPAPGGNEQFF.

This sequence joins TRBV29-1 and TRBJ2-2; 8 bases match TRBD1. CDR3 length equals 14 residues. Per germline, CDR1 SQVTM and CDR2 ANQGSEA. The junction had 7 bases not matched to a gene; V was cut back by 4 bases and J by 6 bases. Written as DNA, the CDR3 is TGCAGCGTTGTGTCTACGGGACAGGCCGGGGAGCTGTTTTTT. It specifies CSVVSTGQAGELFF.

This clonotype showed up just a few times. The chain recombines TRBV11-2 with TRBJ2-5; D uncertain. Trimming shortened V by 2 bases and J by 5 bases, and 12 bases separated the two germline ends. Germline CDR1 SGHAT, CDR2 FQNNGV. The CDR3 covers 14 residues. The CDR3 region has the DNA TGTGCCAGCAGCTTATTATCCCTCCGGGAGACCCAGTACTTC. Protein: CASSLLSLRETQYF. Drawing the rest from reference TRBV11-2 and TRBJ2-5, the complete variable domain is EAGVAQSPRYKIIEKRQSVAFWCNPISGHATLYWYQQILGQGPKLLIQFQNNGVVDDSQLPKDRFSAERLKGVDSTLKIQPAKLEDSAVYLCASSLLSLRETQYFGPGTRLLVL.

This clonotype occurred many times. The CDR3 here is CSARETSGLYEQYF. The CDR3 DNA follows: TGCAGTGCTAGAGAGACTAGCGGACTCTACGAGCAGTACTTC. The rearrangement joins TRBV20-1 to TRBJ2-7; 9 bases align to TRBD2. Germline CDR1 DFQATT, CDR2 SNEGSKA (reference sequence). This CDR3 is built from 14 residues. V shed 0 bases and J 3 bases; nucleotides not matched to a gene: 3.

This clonotype turned up a few times. The chain combines TRBV7-9 with TRBJ2-7; the D gene is possibly TRBD2 (7 bases). V lost 3 bases and J lost 5, with 14 bases in between. CDR1 and CDR2 (germline): SEHNR, FQNEAQ (reference sequence). This CDR3 region has 14 residues. CDR3 nucleotide sequence: TGTGCCAGCAGCTTCGGGGGGCGGTTTGACGAGCAGTACTTC. Translation: CASSFGGRFDEQYF.